The sequence of this T cell receptor beta chain was determined in a study of OX40 agonist ivuxolimab in advanced cancers. Repertoires were generated with immunoSEQ multiplex PCR, while TCRdb's copy carries only in-frame clones and drops some. The sample holds about 35,000 clones, about 84% seen once. The CDR3 totals 13 residues. V lost 2 bases and J 4 bases, leaving 6 bases between the germline ends. Germline V CDR1 and CDR2: MNHEY, SMNVEV (reference sequence). A word on this clone: The sample has other DNA sequences that encode this CDR3 too.

The material sequenced was CD4+ or CD8+ T cells sorted from blood, taken in a trial of the OX40 agonist ivuxolimab. The TCR comes from an adult with an advanced solid tumor such as melanoma, head and neck, liver or kidney cancer. V is TRBV27 and J is TRBJ2-1; D is unresolved. CDR3 nucleotide sequence: TGTGCCAGCAGTTTAAGCCCTTACAATGAGCAGTTCTTC. Translated, it gives CASSLSPYNEQFF.